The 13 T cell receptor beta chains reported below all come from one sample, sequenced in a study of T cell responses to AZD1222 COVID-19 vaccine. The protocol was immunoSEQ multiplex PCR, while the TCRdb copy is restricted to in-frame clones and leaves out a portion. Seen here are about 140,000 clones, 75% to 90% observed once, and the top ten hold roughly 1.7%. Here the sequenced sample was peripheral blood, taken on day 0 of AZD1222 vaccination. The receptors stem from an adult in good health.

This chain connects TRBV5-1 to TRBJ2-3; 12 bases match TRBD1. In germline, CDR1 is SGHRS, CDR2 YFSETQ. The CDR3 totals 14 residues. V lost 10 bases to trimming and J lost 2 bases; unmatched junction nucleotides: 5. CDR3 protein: CAGRGQGATDTQYF. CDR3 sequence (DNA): TGCGCCGGAAGGGGACAGGGGGCCACAGATACGCAGTATTTT.

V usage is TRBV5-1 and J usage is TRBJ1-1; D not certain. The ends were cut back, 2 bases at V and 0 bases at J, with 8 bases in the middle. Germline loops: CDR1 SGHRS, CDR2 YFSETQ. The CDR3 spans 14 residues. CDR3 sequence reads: CASSFGILNTEAFF. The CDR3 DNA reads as TGCGCCAGCAGCTTTGGGATTCTGAACACTGAAGCTTTCTTT. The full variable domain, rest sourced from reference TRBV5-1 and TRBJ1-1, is KAGVTQTPRYLIKTRGQQVTLSCSPISGHRSVSWYQQTPGQGLQFLFEYFSETQRNKGNFPGRFSGRQFSNSRSEMNVSTLELGDSALYLCASSFGILNTEAFFGQGTRLTVV.

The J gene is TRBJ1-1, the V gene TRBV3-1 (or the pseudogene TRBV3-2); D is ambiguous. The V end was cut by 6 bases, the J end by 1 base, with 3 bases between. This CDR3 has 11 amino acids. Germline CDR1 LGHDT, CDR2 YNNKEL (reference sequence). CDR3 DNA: TGTGCCAGCAGTAAGAACACTGAAGCTTTCTTT. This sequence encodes CASSKNTEAFF.

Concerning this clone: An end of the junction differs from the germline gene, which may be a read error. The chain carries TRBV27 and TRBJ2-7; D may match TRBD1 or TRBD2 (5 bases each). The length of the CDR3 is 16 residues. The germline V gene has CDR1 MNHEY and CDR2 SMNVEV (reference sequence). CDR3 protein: CASSGRNRDGFSPLAF. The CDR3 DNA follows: TGTGCCAGCAGTGGTCGAAACCGGGACGGCTTTTCTCCTTTGGCCTTC.

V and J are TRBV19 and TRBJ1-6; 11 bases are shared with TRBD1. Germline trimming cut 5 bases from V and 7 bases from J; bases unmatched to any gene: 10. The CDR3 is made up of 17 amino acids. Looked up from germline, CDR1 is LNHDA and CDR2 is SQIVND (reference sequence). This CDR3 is CASSPRDRGFGNSPLHF. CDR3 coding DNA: TGTGCCAGTAGTCCGCGGGACAGGGGGTTCGGAAATTCACCCCTCCACTTT.

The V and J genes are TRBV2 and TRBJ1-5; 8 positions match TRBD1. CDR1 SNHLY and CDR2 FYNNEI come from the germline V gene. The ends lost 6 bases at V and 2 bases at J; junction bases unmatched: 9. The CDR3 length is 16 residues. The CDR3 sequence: CASRGAGGRGNQPQHF. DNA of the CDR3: TGTGCCAGCAGGGGGGCAGGGGGCCGGGGCAATCAGCCCCAGCATTTT. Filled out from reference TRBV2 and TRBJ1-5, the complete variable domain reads EPEVTQTPSHQVTQMGQEVILRCVPISNHLYFYWYRQILGQKVEFLVSFYNNEISEKSEIFDDQFSVERPDGSNFTLKIRSTKLEDSAMYFCASRGAGGRGNQPQHFGDGTRLSIL.

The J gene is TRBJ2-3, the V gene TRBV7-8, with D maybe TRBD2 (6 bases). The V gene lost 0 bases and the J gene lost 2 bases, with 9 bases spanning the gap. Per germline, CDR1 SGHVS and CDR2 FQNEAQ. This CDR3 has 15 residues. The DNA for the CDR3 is TGTGCCAGCAGCTTAGCGCGGACTAACACAGATACGCAGTATTTT. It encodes CASSLARTNTDTQYF.

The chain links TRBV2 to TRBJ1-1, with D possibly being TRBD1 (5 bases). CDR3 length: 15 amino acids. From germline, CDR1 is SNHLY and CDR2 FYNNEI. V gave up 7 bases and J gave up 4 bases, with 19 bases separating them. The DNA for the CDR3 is TGTGCCAGCACCCGGGACCCCAGCTGGGGCACTGAAGCTTTCTTT. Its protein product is CASTRDPSWGTEAFF.

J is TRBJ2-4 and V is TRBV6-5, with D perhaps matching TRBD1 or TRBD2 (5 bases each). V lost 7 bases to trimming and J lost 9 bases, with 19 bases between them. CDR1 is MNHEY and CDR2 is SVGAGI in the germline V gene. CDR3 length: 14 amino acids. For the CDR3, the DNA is TGTGCCAGCACCACGGGGCCCAGGCAGGGCATTCAGTACTTC. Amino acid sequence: CASTTGPRQGIQYF.

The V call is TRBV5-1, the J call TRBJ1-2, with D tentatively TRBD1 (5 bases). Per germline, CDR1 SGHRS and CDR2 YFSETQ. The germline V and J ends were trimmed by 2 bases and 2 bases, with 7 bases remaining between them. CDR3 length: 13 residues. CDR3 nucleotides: TGCGCCAGCAGCTTCCGGGACAACTATGGCTACACCTTC. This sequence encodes CASSFRDNYGYTF.

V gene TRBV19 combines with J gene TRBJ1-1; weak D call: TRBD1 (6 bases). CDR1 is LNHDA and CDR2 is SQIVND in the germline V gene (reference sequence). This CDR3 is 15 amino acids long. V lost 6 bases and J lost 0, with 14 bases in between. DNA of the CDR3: TGTGCCAGTAGAAGTCCAGGGGCCATGAACACTGAAGCTTTCTTT. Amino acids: CASRSPGAMNTEAFF.

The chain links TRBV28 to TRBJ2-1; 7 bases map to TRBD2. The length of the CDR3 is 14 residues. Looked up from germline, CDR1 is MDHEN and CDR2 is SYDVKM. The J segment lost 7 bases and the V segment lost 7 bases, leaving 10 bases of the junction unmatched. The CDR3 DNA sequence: TGTGCCAGCACCGAAGGCGGGAGAGGGAATGAGCAGTTCTTC. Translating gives CASTEGGRGNEQFF.

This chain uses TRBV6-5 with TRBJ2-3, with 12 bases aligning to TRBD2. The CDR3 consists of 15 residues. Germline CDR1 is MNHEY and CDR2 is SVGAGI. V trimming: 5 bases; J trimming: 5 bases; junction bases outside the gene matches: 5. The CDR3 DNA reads TGTGCCAGCAGTCTAGCGGGGGGGCTGGTAGATACGCAGTATTTT. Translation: CASSLAGGLVDTQYF.